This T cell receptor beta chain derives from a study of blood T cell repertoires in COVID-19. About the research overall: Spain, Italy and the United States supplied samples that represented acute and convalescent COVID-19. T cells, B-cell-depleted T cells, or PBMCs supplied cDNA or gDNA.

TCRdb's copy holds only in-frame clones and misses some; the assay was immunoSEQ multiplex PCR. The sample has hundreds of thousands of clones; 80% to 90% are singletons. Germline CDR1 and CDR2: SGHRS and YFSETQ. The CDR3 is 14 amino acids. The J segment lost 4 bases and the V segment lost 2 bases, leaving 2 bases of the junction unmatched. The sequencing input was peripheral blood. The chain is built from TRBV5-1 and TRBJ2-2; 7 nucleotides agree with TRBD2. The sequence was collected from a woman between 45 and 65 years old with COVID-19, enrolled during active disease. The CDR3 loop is CASSLAGTTGELFF. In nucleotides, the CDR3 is TGCGCCAGCAGCTTAGCGGGGACCACCGGGGAGCTGTTTTTT.